The clone carrying this T cell receptor (beta chain) was found once. The data belong to a study of radiotherapy plus CTLA-4 blockade in lung cancer. This CDR3 contains 14 residues. CDR1 is SEHNR, CDR2 FQNEAQ, per germline (reference sequence). With 6 bases removed from V and 7 bases from J, the gap between germline ends came to 18 bases. Generated by immunoSEQ multiplex PCR, the TCRdb table keeps only in-frame clones and is missing some. The table has approximately 78,000 clones, about 80% seen once. J is TRBJ1-2 and V is TRBV7-9, with D perhaps matching TRBD1 (6 bases). Sequenced here: peripheral blood, sampled from a patient treated with radiotherapy plus ipilimumab. The TCR was taken from a human donor with non-small cell lung cancer who had a complete response to radiotherapy plus ipilimumab. CDR3 amino acids: CASRPRAGVGGYTF. The DNA of the CDR3 is TGTGCCAGCAGGCCCCGGGCAGGGGTAGGTGGCTACACCTTC.